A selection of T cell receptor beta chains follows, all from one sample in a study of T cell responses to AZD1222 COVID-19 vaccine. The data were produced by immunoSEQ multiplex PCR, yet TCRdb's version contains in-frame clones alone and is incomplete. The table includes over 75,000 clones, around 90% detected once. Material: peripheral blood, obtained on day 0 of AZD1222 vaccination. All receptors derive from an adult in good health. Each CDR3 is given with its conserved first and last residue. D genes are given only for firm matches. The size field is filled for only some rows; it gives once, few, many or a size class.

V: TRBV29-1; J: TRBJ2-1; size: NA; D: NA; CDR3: CSVLLRIGQFF; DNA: TGCAGCGTTCTATTACGGATCGGGCAGTTCTTC
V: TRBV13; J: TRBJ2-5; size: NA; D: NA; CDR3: CASSLGKKTQYF; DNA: TGTGCCAGCAGCCTAGGCAAAAAGACCCAGTACTTC
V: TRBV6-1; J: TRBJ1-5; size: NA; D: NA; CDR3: CASSEGLPSSNQPQHF; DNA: TGTGCCAGCAGTGAAGGTCTACCCTCTAGCAATCAGCCCCAGCATTTT
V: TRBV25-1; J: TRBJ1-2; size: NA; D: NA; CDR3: CASSFFRGYGYTF; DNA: TGTGCCAGCAGTTTTTTCAGGGGTTATGGCTACACCTTC
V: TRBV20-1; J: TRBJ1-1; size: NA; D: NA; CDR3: CSARALGEAFF; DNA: TGCAGTGCTAGGGCGTTGGGTGAAGCTTTCTTT
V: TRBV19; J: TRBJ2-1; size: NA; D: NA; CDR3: CASSIDSRLEAMNEQFF; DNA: TGTGCCAGTAGTATAGATAGTCGACTAGAGGCGATGAATGAGCAGTTCTTC
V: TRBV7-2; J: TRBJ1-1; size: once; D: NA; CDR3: CASSVAPGMGNTEAFF; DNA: TGTGCCAGCAGCGTCGCCCCAGGGATGGGGAACACTGAAGCTTTCTTT
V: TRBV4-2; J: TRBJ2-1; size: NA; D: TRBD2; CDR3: CASSQDLSSGRELFF; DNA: TGTGCCAGCAGCCAAGATCTCTCCAGCGGGAGGGAACTGTTCTTC
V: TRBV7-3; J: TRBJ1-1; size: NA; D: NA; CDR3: CASSTGASNTEAFF; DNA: TGTGCCAGCAGTACCGGGGCGTCGAACACTGAAGCTTTCTTT
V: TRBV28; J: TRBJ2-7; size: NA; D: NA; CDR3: CASRPQGTGSYEQYF; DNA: TGTGCCAGCAGGCCACAGGGTACGGGTTCCTACGAGCAGTACTTC
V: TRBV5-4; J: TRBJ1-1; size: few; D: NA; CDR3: CASSGTGRRNTEAFF; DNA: TGTGCCAGCAGCGGCACAGGGAGGAGAAACACTGAAGCTTTCTTT
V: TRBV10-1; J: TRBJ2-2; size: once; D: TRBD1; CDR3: CASSRDRATGELFF; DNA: TGCGCCAGCAGCCGGGACAGGGCTACCGGGGAGCTGTTTTTT
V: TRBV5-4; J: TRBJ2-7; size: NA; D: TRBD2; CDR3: CASTPLPISGRPYEQYF; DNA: TGTGCCAGCACCCCTCTTCCGATTAGCGGGAGGCCCTACGAGCAGTACTTC
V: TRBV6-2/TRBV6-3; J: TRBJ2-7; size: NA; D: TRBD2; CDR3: CASSGLGSSYEQYF; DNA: TGTGCCAGCAGTGGACTAGGTAGCTCCTACGAGCAGTACTTC
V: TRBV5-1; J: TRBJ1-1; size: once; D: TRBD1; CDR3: CASSLKQGQGNTEAFF; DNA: TGCGCCAGCAGCTTGAAACAGGGGCAAGGGAACACTGAAGCTTTCTTT
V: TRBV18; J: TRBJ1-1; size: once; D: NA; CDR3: CASSDTYPEAFF; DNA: TGTGCCAGCTCTGACACTTACCCTGAAGCTTTCTTT
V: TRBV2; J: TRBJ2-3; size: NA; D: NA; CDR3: CASSPVTLQDTQYF; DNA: TGTGCCAGCAGTCCTGTAACCCTTCAAGATACGCAGTATTTT
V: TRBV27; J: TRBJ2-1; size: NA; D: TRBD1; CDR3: CASSFRTGSSYNEQFF; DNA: TGTGCCAGCAGTTTCAGGACAGGCAGCTCCTACAATGAGCAGTTCTTC
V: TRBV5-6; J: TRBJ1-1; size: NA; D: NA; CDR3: CASSFGVAMNTEAFF; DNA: TGTGCCAGCAGCTTTGGAGTTGCCATGAACACTGAAGCTTTCTTT
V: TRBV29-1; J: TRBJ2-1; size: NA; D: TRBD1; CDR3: CSSAGTGLNEQFF; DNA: TGCAGCTCCGCCGGGACAGGGCTTAATGAGCAGTTCTTC
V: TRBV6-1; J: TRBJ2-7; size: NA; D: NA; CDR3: CASSEGLDSSYEQYF; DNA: TGTGCCAGCAGTGAAGGACTAGACAGCTCCTACGAGCAGTACTTC
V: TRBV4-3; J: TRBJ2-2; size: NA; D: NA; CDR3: CASSQEPRRDLRPTGELFF; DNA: TGCGCCAGCAGCCAAGAACCCCGTCGGGACTTAAGACCCACCGGGGAGCTGTTTTTT
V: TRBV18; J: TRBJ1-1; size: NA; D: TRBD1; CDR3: CASSPGTGGTEAFF; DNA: TGTGCCAGCTCACCCGGGACAGGGGGCACTGAAGCTTTCTTT
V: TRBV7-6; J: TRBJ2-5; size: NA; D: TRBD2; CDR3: CASSLAGGRETQYF; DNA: TGTGCCAGCAGCCTAGCGGGGGGGCGGGAGACCCAGTACTTC
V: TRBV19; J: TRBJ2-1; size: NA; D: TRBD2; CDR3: CASSISPLAGARNEQFF; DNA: TGTGCCAGTAGTATATCTCCACTAGCGGGAGCGCGGAATGAGCAGTTCTTC
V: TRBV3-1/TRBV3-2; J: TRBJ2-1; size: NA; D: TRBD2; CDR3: CASSQVRQRGSSYNEQFF; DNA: TGTGCCAGCAGCCAAGTTCGTCAGCGGGGGAGCTCCTACAATGAGCAGTTCTTC
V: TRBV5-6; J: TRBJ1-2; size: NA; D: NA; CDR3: CASSFGLLREGGYGYTF; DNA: TGTGCCAGCAGCTTCGGGTTGTTGAGAGAGGGGGGCTATGGCTACACCTTC
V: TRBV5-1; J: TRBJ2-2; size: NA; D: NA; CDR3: CASSLTGAGELFF; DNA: TGCGCCAGCAGCTTAACAGGCGCGGGGGAGCTGTTTTTT
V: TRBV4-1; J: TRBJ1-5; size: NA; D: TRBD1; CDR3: CASSQGGQGALSNQPQHF; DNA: TGCGCCAGCAGCCAAGGGGGCCAGGGGGCGCTCAGCAATCAGCCCCAGCATTTT
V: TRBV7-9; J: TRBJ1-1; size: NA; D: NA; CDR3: CASSLGRGGAFF; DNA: TGTGCCAGCAGCTTAGGCAGGGGAGGGGCTTTCTTT
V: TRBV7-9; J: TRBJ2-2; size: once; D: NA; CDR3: CASSLESGHTGELFF; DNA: TGTGCCAGCAGCTTAGAGTCCGGTCACACCGGGGAGCTGTTTTTT
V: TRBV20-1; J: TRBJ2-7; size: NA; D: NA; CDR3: CSASGGIVYEQYF; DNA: TGCAGTGCTAGTGGGGGGATCGTCTACGAGCAGTACTTC
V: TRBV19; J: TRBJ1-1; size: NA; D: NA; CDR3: CASGRYTEAFF; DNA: TGTGCCAGTGGCCGTTACACTGAAGCTTTCTTT
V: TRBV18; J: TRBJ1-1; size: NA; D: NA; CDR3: CASSSHEGKRAFF; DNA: TGTGCCAGCTCATCTCACGAAGGTAAACGGGCTTTCTTT
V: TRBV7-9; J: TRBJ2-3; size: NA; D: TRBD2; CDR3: CATLAGGSDTQYF; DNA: TGTGCCACACTAGCGGGAGGATCAGATACGCAGTATTTT
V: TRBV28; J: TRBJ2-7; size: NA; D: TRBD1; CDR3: CASSTGGLTYEQYF; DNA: TGTGCCAGCAGCACAGGGGGGCTTACCTACGAGCAGTACTTC
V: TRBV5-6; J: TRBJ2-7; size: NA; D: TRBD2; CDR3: CASSPGGGSSYEQYF; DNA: TGTGCCAGCAGCCCCGGGGGGGGGAGCTCCTACGAGCAGTACTTC
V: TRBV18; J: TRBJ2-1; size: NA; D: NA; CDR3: CASSPSGSNEQFF; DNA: TGTGCCAGCTCACCATCAGGCTCCAATGAGCAGTTCTTC
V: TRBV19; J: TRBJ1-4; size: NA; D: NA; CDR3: CASSIGRYNEKLFF; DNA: TGTGCCAGTAGTATTGGCAGATATAATGAAAAACTGTTTTTT
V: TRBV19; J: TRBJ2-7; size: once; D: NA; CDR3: CASTPPGQPYEQYF; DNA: TGTGCCAGTACTCCCCCGGGTCAGCCCTACGAGCAGTACTTC
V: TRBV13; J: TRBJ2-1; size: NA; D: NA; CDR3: CASSLGLVGPFF; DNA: TGTGCCAGCAGCTTAGGACTAGTAGGTCCCTTCTTC
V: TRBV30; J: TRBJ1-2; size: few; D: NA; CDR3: CAWSRDFYGYTF; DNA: TGTGCCTGGAGCAGGGACTTCTATGGCTACACCTTC
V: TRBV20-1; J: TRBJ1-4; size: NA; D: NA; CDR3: CSASLGGPTNEKLFF; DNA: TGCAGTGCTAGTTTAGGGGGACCAACTAATGAAAAACTGTTTTTT
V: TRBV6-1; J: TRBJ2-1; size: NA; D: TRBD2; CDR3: CASSVGVWTSGSMGNEQFF; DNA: TGTGCCAGCAGTGTTGGGGTTTGGACTAGCGGGAGCATGGGGAATGAGCAGTTCTTC
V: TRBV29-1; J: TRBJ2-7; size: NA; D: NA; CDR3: CSVDTWRGHSYEQYF; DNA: TGCAGCGTTGATACCTGGAGAGGGCACTCCTACGAGCAGTACTTC
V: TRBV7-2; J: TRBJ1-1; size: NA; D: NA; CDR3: CASSLDGGGTEAFF; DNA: TGTGCCAGCAGCTTAGATGGGGGCGGCACTGAAGCTTTCTTT
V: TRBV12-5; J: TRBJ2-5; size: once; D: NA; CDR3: CASGPLGTAPPQETQYF; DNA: TGTGCTAGTGGTCCGCTTGGGACCGCTCCGCCACAAGAGACCCAGTACTTC
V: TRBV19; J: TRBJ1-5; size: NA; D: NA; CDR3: CASSIPWGNQPQHF; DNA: TGTGCCAGTAGTATCCCCTGGGGCAATCAGCCCCAGCATTTT
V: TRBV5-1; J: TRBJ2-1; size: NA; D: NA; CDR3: CASSLENTGIGHNEQFF; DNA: TGCGCCAGCAGCTTGGAAAATACAGGGATAGGGCACAATGAGCAGTTCTTC
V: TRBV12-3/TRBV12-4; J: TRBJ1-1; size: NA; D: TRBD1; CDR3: CASSPVTGVAFF; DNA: TGTGCCAGCAGCCCAGTTACAGGGGTAGCTTTCTTT
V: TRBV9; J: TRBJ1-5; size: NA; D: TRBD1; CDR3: CASSVAWDSENSNQPQHF; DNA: TGTGCCAGCAGCGTAGCTTGGGACAGTGAAAATAGCAATCAGCCCCAGCATTTT
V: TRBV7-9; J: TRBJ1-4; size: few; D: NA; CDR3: CASSQTQGRLNEKLFF; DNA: TGTGCCAGCAGCCAGACTCAGGGGAGGCTTAATGAAAAACTGTTTTTT
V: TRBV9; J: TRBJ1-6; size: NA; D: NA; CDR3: CASSVAPDSNSPLHF; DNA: TGTGCCAGCAGCGTAGCTCCCGACAGTAATTCACCCCTCCACTTT
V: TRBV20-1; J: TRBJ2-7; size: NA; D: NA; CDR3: CSASASGTRDSYEQYF; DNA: TGCAGTGCTAGTGCATCCGGGACAAGGGATTCCTACGAGCAGTACTTC